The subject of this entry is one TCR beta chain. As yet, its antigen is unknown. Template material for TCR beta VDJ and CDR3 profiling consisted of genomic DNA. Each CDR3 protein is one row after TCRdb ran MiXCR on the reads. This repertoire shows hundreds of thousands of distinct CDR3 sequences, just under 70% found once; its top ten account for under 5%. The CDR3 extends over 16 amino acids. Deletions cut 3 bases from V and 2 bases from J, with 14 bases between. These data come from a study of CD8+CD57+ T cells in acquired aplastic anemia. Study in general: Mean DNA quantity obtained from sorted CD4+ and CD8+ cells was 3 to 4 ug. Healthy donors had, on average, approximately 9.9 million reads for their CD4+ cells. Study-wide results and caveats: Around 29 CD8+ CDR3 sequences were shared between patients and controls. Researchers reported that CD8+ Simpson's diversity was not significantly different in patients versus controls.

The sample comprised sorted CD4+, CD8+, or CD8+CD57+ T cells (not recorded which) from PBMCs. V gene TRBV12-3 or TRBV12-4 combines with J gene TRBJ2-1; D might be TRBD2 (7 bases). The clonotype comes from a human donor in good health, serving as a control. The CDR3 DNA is TGTGCCAGCAGTTTTTTAGGGCGGGGGCCCTACAATGAGCAGTTCTTC. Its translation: CASSFLGRGPYNEQFF.